A single sample gave rise to the 31 T cell receptor beta chains below, sequenced in a study of T cells in Graves' hyperthyroidism and ophthalmopathy. What was amplified from RNA transcripts were TCR beta CDR3 regions. First-round RT-PCR targeting the TCR CDR3 was performed with the HTBI primer set. Via MiXCR, TCRdb re-called the multiplex PCR reads, giving one row per CDR3 protein. The sample has 350,000 or so distinct CDR3 sequences, about a sixth seen once; the top ten hold around 15%. Specimen: blood. These receptors all stem from a woman between 35 and 50 years old with Graves' ophthalmopathy.

This chain connects TRBV19 to TRBJ2-1; 9 nucleotides agree with TRBD2. Unmatched junction bases numbered 14, after V lost 10 bases and J lost 10 bases. Germline values: CDR1 LNHDA, CDR2 SQIVND (reference sequence). CDR3 size: 14 residues. CDR3 sequence (DNA): TGTGCCACTAAAGATAGCGGGAGAGTCGACGAGCAGTTCTTC. Translated: CATKDSGRVDEQFF.

CDR3 amino acids: CASSPLDVRTGELFF. Here the CDR3 DNA reads TGTGCCAGCTCACCTCTAGACGTTCGCACCGGGGAGCTGTTTTTT. V gene TRBV18 combines with J gene TRBJ2-2; no clear D gene. This CDR3 spans 15 amino acids. Germline CDR1 and CDR2: KGHSH and LQKENI. V was pared by 3 bases and J by 4 bases, with 12 bases between.

In its sample, this clonotype was seen many times. The V call is TRBV28, the J call TRBJ1-1; 8 positions agree with TRBD1. The CDR3 totals 16 residues. CDR1 is MDHEN and CDR2 is SYDVKM in the germline V gene. Losses at the gene ends were 5 bases for V and 5 bases for J; bases not matched to a gene: 13. The CDR3 sequence: CASSTTNPGGYTEAFF. For the CDR3, the DNA is TGTGCCAGCAGTACCACTAACCCAGGGGGCTATACTGAAGCTTTCTTT.

This clonotype appeared many times. The V call is TRBV20-1, the J call TRBJ2-5; maybe TRBD2 (6 bases). Trimming shortened V by 5 bases and J by 2 bases, and 18 bases separated the two germline ends. The germline gives CDR1 DFQATT, CDR2 SNEGSKA (reference sequence). This CDR3 has 15 residues. CDR3 residues: CSAGPGEAPQETQYF. As DNA, the CDR3 is TGCAGTGCTGGTCCGGGGGAGGCCCCTCAAGAGACCCAGTACTTC.

This rearrangement joins TRBV6-1 to TRBJ1-2; D remains ambiguous. Looked up from germline, CDR1 is MNHNS and CDR2 is SASEGT. V was trimmed by 1 base and J by 4 bases, leaving 10 bases between them. The CDR3 covers 14 residues. The CDR3 DNA reads TGTGCCAGCAGTGAAGGAAGGTCCTCCTATGGCTACACCTTC. Protein: CASSEGRSSYGYTF.

In its sample, this clonotype was seen many times. The chain joins TRBV7-9 to TRBJ1-2; D perhaps matches TRBD1 (5 bases). Deletions cut 5 bases from V and 5 bases from J, with 18 bases between. This CDR3 spans 15 amino acids. Germline loops: CDR1 SEHNR, CDR2 FQNEAQ (reference sequence). The CDR3 coding sequence is TGTGCCAGCAGCCTCTCGACAGCCAGCTATTATGGCTACACCTTC. Translating it yields CASSLSTASYYGYTF.

This clonotype was seen more than once but under ten times. V and J are TRBV6-4 and TRBJ2-7; a weak D match, TRBD2 (6 bases). The V end lost 9 bases, the J end lost 4 bases, and 22 bases lay between the germline ends. The germline CDR1 and CDR2 sequences are MRHNA and SNTAGT. This CDR3 contains 15 residues. The CDR3 DNA follows: TGTGCCAGACCGGCGGCGGGTATCCGGGGGTACGAGCAGTACTTC. Translated: CARPAAGIRGYEQYF.

In this sample, this clonotype turned up many times. The chain carries TRBV13 and TRBJ1-1; no reliable D call. Trimming cost V 0 bases and J 0 bases, with 14 bases left between them. This CDR3 is 17 amino acids long. In germline, CDR1 is PRHDT, CDR2 FYEKMQ (reference sequence). The CDR3 loop reads CASSLGRAEIMNTEAFF. The CDR3 coding sequence is TGTGCCAGCAGCTTAGGCCGTGCGGAGATCATGAACACTGAAGCTTTCTTT.

This clonotype appeared many times. This sequence joins TRBV6-1 and TRBJ2-7, with 8 positions matching TRBD2. J was trimmed by 6 bases and V by 2 bases; bases with no gene match: 3. The length of the CDR3 is 13 residues. Germline V gene data show CDR1 as MNHNS and CDR2 as SASEGT. The CDR3 sequence is CASSETGLAEQYF. The CDR3 DNA is TGTGCCAGCAGTGAAACCGGACTAGCCGAGCAGTACTTC.

This clonotype has a count of ten or more. V gene TRBV7-8 combines with J gene TRBJ1-3, with D hard to call. Germline loops: CDR1 SGHVS, CDR2 FQNEAQ. The CDR3 covers 16 residues. V was trimmed by 1 base and J by 4 bases, leaving 14 bases between them. The CDR3 DNA reads as TGTGCCAGCAGCTTAGATAGTCGGGTTTCAGGAAACACCATATATTTT. It codes for CASSLDSRVSGNTIYF.

In this sample, this clonotype turned up many times. This chain links TRBV6-1 with TRBJ2-7, with D maybe TRBD1 (6 bases). The germline V and J ends were trimmed by 7 bases and 0 bases, with 13 bases remaining between them. CDR3 length: 14 amino acids. Germline V gene data show CDR1 as MNHNS and CDR2 as SASEGT. The DNA for the CDR3 is TGTGCCAGCATTGCGACAGGATACTCCTACGAGCAGTACTTC. Translating gives CASIATGYSYEQYF.

This clonotype was observed a single time. A much larger clone sits a single nucleotide away, making a read error possible. The chain combines TRBV20-1 with TRBJ1-1; TRBD1 matches at 7 bases. This CDR3 has 15 residues. In germline, CDR1 is DFQATT, CDR2 SNEGSKA (reference sequence). In nucleotides, the CDR3 is TGCACTGCTCCACGACAGGGTGGAATGAACACTGAAGCTTTCTTT. It codes for CTAPRQGGMNTEAFF.

On this clonotype itself: A clone one base away is much larger, so this may be a read error. The gene calls are TRBV7-3 and TRBJ2-5; 8 positions match TRBD2. The germline V gene encodes CDR1 SGHTA and CDR2 FQGTGA. The CDR3 has 13 amino acids. The CDR3 nucleotides are TGTGCCAGCAATCAGCGGGAGTTTGAGAACCAGTACTTC. This gives the protein CASNQREFENQYF.

This clonotype occurred many times. The chain joins TRBV30 to TRBJ1-5, with a possible D match to TRBD1 (5 bases). V was trimmed by 2 bases and J by 5 bases, leaving 10 bases between them. Germline CDR1 is GTSNPN and CDR2 is SVGIG (reference sequence). The CDR3 consists of 13 residues. CDR3 in DNA: TGTGCCTGGAGTCCATTGGGGGATCAGCCCCAGCATTTT. This translates into CAWSPLGDQPQHF.

This clonotype was seen repeatedly, ten times or more. The rearrangement links TRBV12-3 or TRBV12-4 to TRBJ1-5; D unclear. Trimming removed 1 base at V and 3 bases at J, with 4 bases between. This CDR3 region has 13 residues. The CDR3 is CASSLETNQPQHF. The CDR3 DNA reads TGTGCCAGCAGTTTAGAAACCAATCAGCCCCAGCATTTT.

In its sample, this clonotype was seen many times. The chain carries TRBV20-1 and TRBJ2-4; D not certain. Germline loops: CDR1 DFQATT, CDR2 SNEGSKA (reference sequence). V lost 0 bases and J lost 0, with 12 bases in between. CDR3 length: 16 amino acids. The CDR3 bases are TGCAGTGCTAGAGAGGTTACGTTTGGAGCCAAAAACATTCAGTACTTC. As protein: CSAREVTFGAKNIQYF.

Ten or more counts support this clonotype. The chain recombines TRBV28 with TRBJ1-2; no clear D gene. The CDR3 has 19 amino acids. Germline CDR1 reads MDHEN; CDR2 reads SYDVKM. Trimming cost V 6 bases and J 0 bases, with 26 bases left between them. CDR3 DNA sequence: TGTGCCAGCAGGACAAATCCGGGATCTGCCCTCTTCACTAACTATGGCTACACCTTC. Protein product: CASRTNPGSALFTNYGYTF.

This clonotype was recorded many times. The rearrangement joins TRBV28 to TRBJ2-4; 12 nucleotides line up with TRBD1. V shed 4 bases and J 1 base; nucleotides not matched to a gene: 8. The germline V gene encodes CDR1 MDHEN and CDR2 SYDVKM. The CDR3 contains 18 residues. CDR3 nucleotides: TGTGCCAGCAGTTCCCGGGACAGGGGGCGGGTGGCCAAAAACATTCAGTACTTC. Translated: CASSSRDRGRVAKNIQYF.

This clonotype appeared many times. CDR3 protein: CASSLTGAGTYEQYF. CDR3 bases: TGTGCCAGCAGCTTGACAGGGGCCGGGACTTACGAGCAGTACTTC. The chain combines TRBV12-3 or TRBV12-4 with TRBJ2-7; 8 bases line up with TRBD1. V lost 6 bases, J lost 4 bases, and 11 bases stayed unmatched. The CDR3 extends over 15 amino acids.

In this sample, this clonotype turned up a few times. The chain joins TRBV6-1 to TRBJ1-2; tentatively, D is TRBD1 (6 bases). This CDR3 contains 15 residues. V gave up 6 bases and J gave up 2 bases, with 16 bases separating them. Germline CDR1 reads MNHNS; CDR2 reads SASEGT. In DNA form, the CDR3 reads TGTGCCAGCAGCTCCACACAAGGACAGAACTATGGCTACACCTTC. This translates into CASSSTQGQNYGYTF.

This clonotype turned up a few times. A much larger clone differs from this one at a single base, so this may be a read error. The chain is built from TRBV30 and TRBJ1-1; 7 bases are a match to TRBD1. This CDR3 region has 12 residues. The germline V gene has CDR1 GTSNPN and CDR2 SVGIG (reference sequence). For the CDR3, the DNA is TGTGCCTGGAGTAGACAGGGCACTGAAGCTTCCTTT. This codes for CAWSRQGTEASF.

At least ten counts were recorded for this clonotype. This chain uses TRBV5-1 with TRBJ2-7; D unresolved. The germline V and J ends were trimmed by 0 bases and 2 bases, with 6 bases remaining between them. CDR3 length: 13 residues. Germline V CDR1 and CDR2: SGHRS, YFSETQ. The DNA of the CDR3 is TGCGCCAGCAGCTTGGAACGGGCCTACGAGCAGTACTTC. Its protein is CASSLERAYEQYF.

This clonotype has at least ten counts. The chain uses TRBV14 and TRBJ2-4, with TRBD2 matching over 14 bases. The germline V gene has CDR1 SGHDN and CDR2 FVKESK. The V gene end was trimmed by 0 bases and the J gene end by 0 bases; junction bases not matched to a gene: 7. This CDR3 has 20 amino acids. The CDR3 region has the DNA TGTGCCAGCAGCCAAGATATTGGGACTAGCGGGAGATTAGCCAAAAACATTCAGTACTTC. Translated, it gives CASSQDIGTSGRLAKNIQYF.

This clonotype was observed many times. The gene calls are TRBV10-3 and TRBJ2-1; 7 bases map to TRBD2. V dropped 8 bases and J dropped 0; count of bases not matched to a gene: 10. CDR3 length: 16 residues. The germline CDR1 and CDR2 sequences are ENHRY and SYGVKD. Here the CDR3 reads CAIAGGSAASYNEQFF. In DNA form, the CDR3 reads TGTGCCATCGCCGGGGGGTCGGCAGCCTCCTACAATGAGCAGTTCTTC.

This clonotype was seen a few times. This sequence joins TRBV18 and TRBJ1-1; no firm D call. Per germline, CDR1 KGHSH and CDR2 LQKENI. The V and J ends lost 2 bases and 5 bases respectively, with 9 bases between them. The CDR3 has 13 residues. Here the CDR3 reads CASSPASGTEAFF. The CDR3 DNA is TGTGCCAGCTCACCAGCGTCCGGGACTGAAGCTTTCTTT.

This clonotype was observed at least ten times. The chain carries TRBV27 and TRBJ2-2, with D hard to call. There are 15 residues in the CDR3. From germline, CDR1 is MNHEY and CDR2 SMNVEV (reference sequence). Trimming pared 2 bases from V and 6 bases from J, leaving 13 bases between. CDR3 sequence reads: CASSLLEPVSGELFF. The CDR3 nucleotides are TGTGCCAGCAGTTTACTAGAACCTGTCTCCGGGGAGCTGTTTTTT.

This clonotype was picked up many times. V and J are TRBV2 and TRBJ2-5; D assignment may be TRBD1 or TRBD2 (7 bases each). The length of the CDR3 is 14 residues. V lost 6 bases and J lost 5, with 16 bases in between. Germline V gene data show CDR1 as SNHLY and CDR2 as FYNNEI. This chain's CDR3 is CASRRSGGEETQYF. In DNA form, the CDR3 reads TGTGCCAGCAGACGATCAGGGGGGGAGGAGACCCAGTACTTC.

The CDR3 here is CASSLAMGGSGNQPQHF. CDR3 nucleotide sequence: TGTGCCAGCAGTTTGGCTATGGGGGGGTCGGGCAATCAGCCCCAGCATTTT. This chain joins TRBV12-3 or TRBV12-4 and TRBJ1-5; D might be TRBD1 (5 bases). The CDR3 length is 17 residues. Trimming stripped 3 bases from V and 2 bases from J, with 17 bases between.

In nucleotides, the CDR3 is TGCAGTGCTGTACATAGAGGGGAGACCCAGTACTTC. Residues: CSAVHRGETQYF. This rearrangement joins TRBV20-1 to TRBJ2-5; D possibly corresponds to TRBD2 (5 bases). Germline CDR1 and CDR2: DFQATT and SNEGSKA (reference sequence). V was shortened by 5 bases and J by 5 bases, with 12 bases between the two germline ends. The CDR3 extends over 12 amino acids.

This clonotype was counted at least ten times. The V gene is TRBV6-5, the J gene TRBJ1-2; D ambiguous. V shed 6 bases and J shed 4 bases, with 12 bases lying between them. In germline, CDR1 is MNHEY, CDR2 SVGAGI. The CDR3 spans 13 residues. CDR3 protein: CASSPQVSYGYTF. CDR3 in DNA: TGTGCCAGCAGCCCTCAAGTGTCCTATGGCTACACCTTC.

This clonotype was counted ten times or more. CDR3 coding DNA: TGCAGTGCTAGTCACCGCTACTATGGCTACACCTTC. Translated: CSASHRYYGYTF. The chain uses TRBV20-1 and TRBJ1-2; D gene unclear. The CDR3 is 12 residues long. Germline CDR1 is DFQATT and CDR2 is SNEGSKA (reference sequence). V lost 3 bases and J 3 bases, leaving 8 bases between the germline ends.